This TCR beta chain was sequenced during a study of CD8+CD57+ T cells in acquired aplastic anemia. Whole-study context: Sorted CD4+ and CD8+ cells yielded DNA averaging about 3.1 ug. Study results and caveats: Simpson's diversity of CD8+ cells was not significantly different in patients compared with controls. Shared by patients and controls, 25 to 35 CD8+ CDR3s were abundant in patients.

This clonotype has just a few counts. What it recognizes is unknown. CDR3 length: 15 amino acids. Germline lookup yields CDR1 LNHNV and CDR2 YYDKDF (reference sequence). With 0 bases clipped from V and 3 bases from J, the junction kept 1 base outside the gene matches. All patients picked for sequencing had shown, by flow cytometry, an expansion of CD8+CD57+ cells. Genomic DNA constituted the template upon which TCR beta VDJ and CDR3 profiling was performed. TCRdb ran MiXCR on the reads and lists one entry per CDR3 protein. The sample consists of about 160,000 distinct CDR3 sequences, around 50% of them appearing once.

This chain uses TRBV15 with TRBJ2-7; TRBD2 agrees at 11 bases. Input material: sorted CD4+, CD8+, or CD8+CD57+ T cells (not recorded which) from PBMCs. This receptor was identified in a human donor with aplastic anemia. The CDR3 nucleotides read TGTGCCACCAGCAGAGAACTAGCGGGAGACTACGAGCAGTACTTC. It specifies CATSRELAGDYEQYF.